This record covers a single TCR beta chain. TCR beta libraries were made by quantitative 5'-RACE with molecular barcodes. TCRdb analysed the 5' RACE reads with MiXCR anew, one entry per CDR3 protein. The sample has about 280,000 distinct CDR3 sequences, 20% seen once. The data belong to a study of CD8 T cells in ankylosing spondylitis. V was pared by 7 bases and J by 0 bases, with 12 bases of the junction left unmatched. Germline V gene lookup returns CDR1 LNHDA and CDR2 SQIVND (reference sequence). The CDR3 totals 17 residues. This sequence originates from a male donor with ankylosing spondylitis or in good health (not recorded which). The chain employs TRBV19 and TRBJ1-5; 7 bases fit TRBD1. The sequenced sample consisted of blood, either unsorted or a sorted T cell fraction (not recorded which). CDR3 loop: CASTSGRDSYSNQPQHF. The CDR3 DNA reads as TGTGCCAGTACCTCAGGACGGGACAGCTATAGCAATCAGCCCCAGCATTTT.